This T cell receptor beta chain comes out of a study of T cell repertoires in ileal Crohn's disease (dated by TCRdb to about 2019). Study-wide context: The median duration of disease was roughly 7.6 years, and at the time of surgery around 36% of patients were active smokers. About half of the patients received postoperative therapy: some 12 received thiopurines and roughly 17 received anti-TNF agents. Every patient underwent surgery because of a complication, which was stricturing disease in about 60% and penetrating disease in about 40%. The study ran alongside a multicentre cohort designed to identify predictors of early endoscopic recurrence after ileocolonic resection. The study sequenced 170 or so mucosal samples from more than 50 patients, taken at several locations on the surgical specimen and at postoperative endoscopy. Endoscopic postoperative recurrence was defined as a Rutgeerts score above i0. M6 samples were neoterminal ileum biopsies taken at postoperative colonoscopy. A prospective multicentre cohort supplied the 55 or so Crohn's disease patients whose TCR repertoires were analysed. Paper-wide results and their limitations: Sorted CD8 T cells carried more high-frequency clones than CD4 T cells, suggesting mucosal expansions were mainly CD8. Higher percentages of high-frequency clones at the time of surgery were linked to endoscopic recurrence, and every patient with clonality above 26.8% (18/57) had recurrence. Only a subgroup of patients, of unstated size, had their mucosal CD4 and CD8 T cells sorted and sequenced. Patients who were active smokers at surgery had a significantly higher proportion of clonal expansions than non-smokers (roughly 24% vs 19%, p=0.02). The timing of postoperative endoscopy varied within the first year after surgery, and the median delay was 6.9 months.

The time point label here, explained by the study, means: neoterminal ileum biopsy at postoperative endoscopy, about 6 months after surgery. Adults with ileal or ileocolonic Crohn's disease for whom ileocolonic resection was indicated were considered eligible. Before DNA extraction, whole ileal mucosal biopsies were kept frozen at -80 degrees C. A TRizol-based method was used to extract genomic DNA from the frozen whole biopsies, and the DNA was quantified with a NanoDrop 2000 spectrophotometer. The CDR3 starts with the cysteine, ends with the phenylalanine, and has 13 residues. The read is trimmed to its CDR3 DNA, 39 bases read in frame from base 1. For commercial TCRB immunosequencing, approximately 460 nanograms of biopsy DNA were submitted for each sample. CDR3 regions were amplified from genomic DNA by Adaptive Biotechnology using a two-step, amplification bias-controlled multiplex PCR. The first PCR used primers for every V and J gene segment; the second PCR added barcodes and Illumina adapters. CDR3 libraries were sequenced on an Illumina instrument. The original pipeline was this. The analysis used both the pipelines supplied by the vendor and custom analysis of the raw data in R/Bioconductor with R version 3.3.0. Clonality, ranging from 0 to 1, was calculated as the inverse of the normalised Shannon entropy of all productive clones. High-frequency clones were defined as the repertoire share of the top 100 clones, retaining only clones passing a 95% confidence test. Repertoire diversity was measured with the Simpson index, and overlap between samples was measured with the Morisita-Horn index. TCRdb's version of the immuneACCESS table is confined to in-frame rearrangements and falls short of the full clone set. An unresolved V gene accounts for under half of the shortfall where checked; the remainder is of unknown origin. Clonal size and the V and J genes are those of that table, whereas D and trimming came from the DNA. The sample table lists almost 15,000 clones, 78% of them with a count of one. Approximately 4.5% of the sample is held by the ten biggest clonotypes.

Notes on this clone: Which antigen it targets is not known. There are no base qualities to consult, and no much larger clone falls within one base.

Here the chain combines TRBV7-5 and TRBJ1-1; whether TRBD1, the table's D call, matches the DNA was not checked. TRBV7-5 is assigned pseudogene status. Material for sequencing was ileal tissue. This sequence originates from an adult with Crohn's disease. CDR3 protein: CARTGTDYTEAFF. The nucleotide sequence is TGTGCCAGAACCGGGACAGACTACACTGAAGCTTTCTTT.